These T cell receptor beta chains were read from a single sample in a study of T cells after yellow fever vaccination. In TCRdb, the 5' RACE reads were re-called with MiXCR into one record per CDR3 protein. The repertoire includes about 360,000 distinct CDR3 sequences, under 7.5% of them detected once, and about 15% sits in the top ten. This material consisted of PBMCs, taken 5 days after the yellow fever booster vaccination. These receptors were obtained from a young man who received the YFV17D yellow fever vaccine. Both conserved end residues are part of each CDR3. D genes are given only for firm matches. The listing skips clone size in some rows; elsewhere it reads once, few, many or a size class.

TRBV7-6	TRBD1	few	TRBJ1-3	CASSPRGQSSGNTIYF	TGTGCCAGCAGCCCGAGGGGGCAGTCCTCTGGAAACACCATATATTTT
TRBV28	NA	NA	TRBJ1-5	CASSAIWGWDQPQHF	TGTGCCAGCAGCGCAATATGGGGGTGGGATCAGCCCCAGCATTTT
TRBV12-3/TRBV12-4	NA	NA	TRBJ2-7	CASSRHSSPGREQYF	TGTGCCAGCAGCAGACACAGCTCACCCGGACGGGAGCAGTACTTC
TRBV5-1	NA	NA	TRBJ1-6	CASSFENSPLHF	TGCGCCAGCAGCTTCGAGAATTCACCCCTCCACTTT
TRBV20-1	NA	many	TRBJ2-1	CSARATAPNEQFF	TGCAGTGCTAGAGCCACAGCGCCCAATGAGCAGTTCTTC
TRBV7-9	NA	few	TRBJ1-2	CASTPSLPSANYGYTF	TGTGCCAGCACCCCATCCCTTCCATCTGCTAACTATGGCTACACCTTC
TRBV4-1	TRBD2	many	TRBJ2-7	CASSQDGEVAGGSYEQYF	TGCGCCAGCAGCCAAGATGGGGAGGTAGCGGGGGGCTCCTACGAGCAGTACTTC
TRBV7-2	NA	few	TRBJ1-5	CASSYSPYSRGNQPQHF	TGTGCCAGCAGTTATTCCCCTTACAGCCGGGGCAATCAGCCCCAGCATTTT
TRBV5-1	NA	NA	TRBJ2-1	CASSPGFGFDEQFF	TGCGCCAGCAGCCCAGGATTTGGGTTCGATGAGCAGTTCTTC
TRBV5-8	NA	NA	TRBJ2-4	CASNPRAVAKNIQYF	TGTGCTTCCAACCCCCGGGCAGTAGCCAAAAACATTCAGTACTTC
TRBV2	NA	few	TRBJ1-5	CASSEVPAFDQPQHF	TGTGCCAGCAGTGAAGTCCCCGCTTTTGATCAGCCCCAGCATTTT
TRBV6-6	NA	NA	TRBJ2-1	CASLAYNEQFF	TGTGCCAGTCTAGCTTACAATGAGCAGTTCTTC
TRBV27	TRBD1	few	TRBJ2-1	CASSTTGDNEQFF	TGTGCCAGCAGTACAACAGGGGACAATGAGCAGTTCTTC
TRBV4-3	NA	NA	TRBJ1-1	CASSSHRNTEAFF	TGCGCCAGCAGCTCCCACAGGAACACTGAAGCTTTCTTT
TRBV20-1	TRBD2	many	TRBJ2-5	CSARDSDPSGFQETQYF	TGCAGTGCTAGAGATTCGGATCCTAGCGGGTTCCAAGAGACCCAGTACTTC
TRBV7-9	TRBD1	few	TRBJ2-7	CASSLLDRAPEQYF	TGTGCCAGCAGCTTACTGGACAGGGCACCCGAGCAGTACTTC
TRBV29-1	NA	few	TRBJ2-7	CSVVGKTYEQYF	TGCAGCGTTGTGGGGAAAACCTACGAGCAGTACTTC
TRBV7-2	NA	many	TRBJ2-1	CASSAQGTGLGNEQFF	TGTGCCAGCAGCGCCCAGGGTACAGGGTTAGGTAATGAGCAGTTCTTC
TRBV20-1	TRBD2	NA	TRBJ2-1	CSARALSGGSYNEQFF	TGCAGTGCTAGGGCACTTAGCGGGGGTTCCTACAATGAGCAGTTCTTC
TRBV10-1	TRBD2	many	TRBJ2-3	CASSESSGRFGDTQYF	TGCGCCAGCAGTGAGTCGAGCGGGAGGTTTGGAGATACGCAGTATTTT
TRBV6-1	NA	NA	TRBJ2-2	CASDNGGGTLNTGELFF	TGTGCCAGCGATAACGGGGGCGGGACGCTAAACACCGGGGAGCTGTTTTTT
TRBV20-1	NA	many	TRBJ2-5	CSALVLQETQYF	TGCAGTGCTCTAGTACTTCAAGAGACCCAGTACTTC
TRBV20-1	TRBD2	NA	TRBJ2-1	CSAISGTSSYNEQFF	TGCAGTGCGATTAGCGGGACCAGCTCCTACAATGAGCAGTTCTTC
TRBV3-1	TRBD1	few	TRBJ2-5	CASSQNRGGETQYF	TGTGCCAGCAGCCAGAACAGGGGTGGTGAGACCCAGTACTTC
TRBV6-4	NA	NA	TRBJ2-3	CASSDSFGTPTDTQYF	TGTGCCAGCAGTGACAGTTTCGGTACCCCCACAGATACGCAGTATTTT
TRBV2	NA	few	TRBJ1-2	CASSDEGYTF	TGTGCCAGCAGTGATGAGGGCTACACCTTC
TRBV19	NA	NA	TRBJ1-1	CASSRGGDDTEAFF	TGTGCCAGTAGTAGGGGGGGCGACGACACTGAAGCTTTCTTT
TRBV12-3/TRBV12-4	NA	many	TRBJ2-2	CASRMGQNTGELFF	TGTGCCAGCAGGATGGGTCAAAACACCGGGGAGCTGTTTTTT
TRBV7-2	TRBD2	many	TRBJ2-5	CASSFITGLAGTETQYF	TGTGCCAGCAGCTTTATCACCGGGCTAGCGGGAACAGAGACCCAGTACTTC
TRBV3-1	TRBD1	NA	TRBJ1-3	CASSQGQKINTIYF	TGTGCCAGCAGCCAGGGACAGAAGATAAACACCATATATTTT
TRBV11-2	NA	many	TRBJ2-3	CASSLGGQRDTQYF	TGTGCCAGCAGCTTAGGAGGCCAAAGGGATACGCAGTATTTT
TRBV6-2/TRBV6-3	TRBD2	NA	TRBJ2-1	CASSSSGRGGFNEQFF	TGTGCCAGCAGCTCTAGCGGGAGGGGGGGCTTCAATGAGCAGTTCTTC
TRBV18	NA	NA	TRBJ1-6	CASSPRGSSPLHF	TGTGCCAGCTCACCCAGGGGTTCTTCACCCCTCCACTTT
TRBV7-2	NA	few	TRBJ2-7	CASSLANAYEQYF	TGTGCCAGCAGCTTAGCTAACGCCTACGAGCAGTACTTC
TRBV7-2	NA	many	TRBJ2-3	CASSLPLARGLDTQYF	TGTGCCAGCAGCTTACCTCTCGCGAGGGGATTGGATACGCAGTATTTT
TRBV27	NA	many	TRBJ2-7	CASRSPYEQYF	TGTGCCAGCAGGTCCCCTTACGAGCAGTACTTC
TRBV29-1	TRBD1	NA	TRBJ2-5	CSAGQGGVQTQYF	TGCAGCGCCGGACAGGGGGGAGTACAGACCCAGTACTTC
TRBV10-3	NA	many	TRBJ2-3	CAIFSPADTQYF	TGTGCCATCTTTTCACCGGCAGATACGCAGTATTTT
TRBV12-3/TRBV12-4	NA	many	TRBJ2-3	CASRPSTDTQYF	TGTGCCAGCAGACCTAGCACAGATACGCAGTATTTT